Here is one T cell receptor beta chain with its context. What it recognizes is unknown. Methods used by the authors: As immunoSEQ supplied junction-only sequences (without quality scores), filtering differed. This table comes from immunoSEQ multiplex PCR, and its TCRdb copy is limited to in-frame clones, with some not included. D and trimming were read from the DNA, whereas the V and J calls and clone size are those reported in that table. Of around 2.3 million clones listed, approximately 94% are singletons. The J segment lost 0 bases and the V segment lost 7 bases, leaving 10 bases of the junction unmatched. The V gene's germline CDR1 is SGHVS and CDR2 FQNEAQ. The CDR3 is 18 amino acids. This record comes from a study of shared clonotypes between healthy human individuals. The overall study: Plates per donor: three CD4 naive, three CD4 memory, two CD8 naive, one CD8 memory.

Division of CD4+ cells produced a CD45RA+ naive subset and a CD45RA-negative memory subset. Points from the study as a whole: Naive subsets generally exceeded memory subsets in estimated richness.

This clonotype was sampled from a man aged 18 to 30 in good health. Sequencing input: naive CD4+ T cells sorted from blood. As to subset: CD45RA+ positively selected. J is TRBJ2-6 and V is TRBV7-8, with 9 bases identical to TRBD1. CDR3 sequence: CASTLGGQGSSGANVLTF. CDR3 bases: TGTGCCAGCACCCTAGGGGGACAGGGATCCTCTGGGGCCAACGTCCTGACTTTC.